These T cell receptor beta chains were read from a single sample in a study of somatic mutations in cytotoxic T cells in rheumatoid arthritis. The table came from immunoSEQ multiplex PCR; TCRdb's copy has only in-frame clones and leaves some out. The sample gives 15,000 or so clones, approximately 84% of which show up once; roughly 20% is in the top ten. Sequenced sample: CD8+ T cells sorted from blood. Receptors were obtained from an adult with rheumatoid arthritis. CDR3s include the opening cysteine and the closing phenylalanine or tryptophan. Each record gives: D gene, J gene, clone size, V gene, CDR3 DNA, CDR3 protein. A D gene is named only where the DNA matches it firmly. A row's size may be missing; if present it is once, few, many or a size class.

>.|TRBJ2-1|.|TRBV20-1
TGCAGTGCTAGATGGGGCAATGAGCAGTTCTTC
CSARWGNEQFF
>TRBD1|TRBJ2-7|.|TRBV18
TGTGCCAGCTCACCGGGGACAGGATCCTCCCTTCACGAGCAGTACTTC
CASSPGTGSSLHEQYF
>.|TRBJ1-1|once|TRBV27
TGTGCCAGCAGTTTGACCATATTGAACACTGAAGCTTTCTTT
CASSLTILNTEAFF
>.|TRBJ2-7|once|TRBV5-6
TGTGCCAGCAGCTCAGAACTCTACGAGCAGTACTTC
CASSSELYEQYF
>.|TRBJ2-1|.|TRBV11-1
TGTGCCACCGGCATCGGGACTCATAATTACAATGAGCAGTTCTTC
CATGIGTHNYNEQFF
>.|TRBJ1-2|.|TRBV27
TGTGCCAGCACCAAAGCAGGGACACCGGGTAGGGGTCAAGGCTACACCTTC
CASTKAGTPGRGQGYTF
>.|TRBJ2-5|few|TRBV11-2
TGTGCCAGCAGCCTAGGGGGGCAGGGCCGGGAGACCCAGTACTTC
CASSLGGQGRETQYF
>.|TRBJ1-1|.|TRBV7-9
TGTGCCAGCAGCTTACTTGCACCGCGACCTAACACTGAAGCTTTCTTT
CASSLLAPRPNTEAFF
>TRBD1|TRBJ2-1|.|TRBV6-5
TGTGCCAGCAGTTGGCCCGGGACAGGGCACGGTGAGCAGTTCTTC
CASSWPGTGHGEQFF
>TRBD1|TRBJ1-4|.|TRBV16
TGTGCCAGCAGCCAAACAGGGGGGATGAATGAAAAACTGTTTTTT
CASSQTGGMNEKLFF
>.|TRBJ2-7|.|TRBV19
TGTGCCAGTAGTATCGGGGCGAGCGGGTTCTCCTACGAGCAGTACTTC
CASSIGASGFSYEQYF
>.|TRBJ1-2|.|TRBV29-1
TGCAGCGTTGAAGCCCCACAGGGTGGCTATGGCTACACCTTC
CSVEAPQGGYGYTF
>.|TRBJ1-2|.|TRBV30
TGTGCCTGGACCGACCGGGATGGCTACACCTTC
CAWTDRDGYTF
>.|TRBJ2-6|.|TRBV11-2
TGTGCCAGCAGCCCCAAGTGGGGGTCTGGGGCCAACGTCCTGACTTTC
CASSPKWGSGANVLTF
>.|TRBJ2-2|few|TRBV29-1
TGCAGCGTTGCGGAGGCAGGGGAGCTGTTTTTT
CSVAEAGELFF
>TRBD2|TRBJ2-3|.|TRBV27
TGTGCCAGCACCCAGATAGTTGGCGGGAGAGCAGATACGCAGTATTTT
CASTQIVGGRADTQYF
>TRBD2|TRBJ2-5|.|TRBV4-1
TGCGCCAGCAGCTTCAGCGGGGGGGACCAAGAGACCCAGTACTTC
CASSFSGGDQETQYF
>.|TRBJ1-1|.|TRBV27
TGTGCCAGCAGTTTATATAATGGGGGGGGCACTGAAGCTTTCTTT
CASSLYNGGGTEAFF
>.|TRBJ1-1|.|TRBV5-1
TGCGCCAGCAGCGTTGAGTATACGGAGGTTTGGAGGGTTGGCACTGAAGCTTTCTTT
CASSVEYTEVWRVGTEAFF
>.|TRBJ1-1|.|TRBV28
TGTGCCAGCAGTCCCCACGGTTACAGGGCTGACACTGAAGCTTTCTTT
CASSPHGYRADTEAFF
>.|TRBJ2-7|once|TRBV27
TGTGCCAGCAGTTTAGGGACGTCCTACGAGCAGTACTTC
CASSLGTSYEQYF
>.|TRBJ1-2|.|TRBV6-6
TGTGCCAGCAGTTACTCCCCGGGAGGCTACACCTTC
CASSYSPGGYTF
>.|TRBJ1-2|.|TRBV7-9
TGTGCCAGCAGCTCCACGATAACCACACGGGCGAACTATGGCTACACCTTC
CASSSTITTRANYGYTF
>.|TRBJ1-1|.|TRBV4-1
TGCGCCAGCAGCCAAGGGTATGGAGGGATGGACACTGAAGCTTTCTTT
CASSQGYGGMDTEAFF
>TRBD2|TRBJ2-7|.|TRBV19
TGTGCCAGTAGTATAGCAGCGGGGCCGCTTATCGAGCAGTACTTC
CASSIAAGPLIEQYF
>.|TRBJ1-5|.|TRBV19
TGTGCCAGTACCACCCTCCAGGGTATCCAGCCCCAGCATTTT
CASTTLQGIQPQHF
>.|TRBJ1-1|.|TRBV19
TGTGCCAGTAGTTGGTCAGGGGAGGACACTGAAGCTTTCTTT
CASSWSGEDTEAFF
>.|TRBJ2-1|.|TRBV20-1
TGCAGTGCTTGGGACCAGTGGCAGTTCTTC
CSAWDQWQFF
>.|TRBJ2-7|.|TRBV5-1
TGCGCCAGCAGCTTGTTCAGGGTAGTCTTCGAGCAGTACTTC
CASSLFRVVFEQYF
>TRBD1|TRBJ1-6|.|TRBV5-4
TGTGCCAGCAGTGTGACAGGGGGTGAAGGGAATTCACCCCTCCACTTT
CASSVTGGEGNSPLHF
>.|TRBJ2-5|.|TRBV5-4
TGTGCCAGCAGCTTCCAGGAGACCCAGTACTTC
CASSFQETQYF
>.|TRBJ1-4|few|TRBV4-1
TGCGCCAGCAGCCAAGTGGGGACTGAAAAACTGTTTTTT
CASSQVGTEKLFF
>.|TRBJ1-1|.|TRBV5-6
TGTGCCAGCAGCTGGGGGAACGGACAGCCGAACACTGAAGCTTTCTTT
CASSWGNGQPNTEAFF
>TRBD1|TRBJ1-1|.|TRBV4-1
TGCGCCAGCAGCCAAGTGGCAGGGGGGACCAACACTGAAGCTTTCTTT
CASSQVAGGTNTEAFF
>.|TRBJ2-5|.|TRBV19
TGTGCCAGTAGCTCCGGGACACAGTACCAAGAGACCCAGTACTTC
CASSSGTQYQETQYF
>.|TRBJ2-2|.|TRBV6-5
TGTGCCAGCAGTTTTGGGGTGTCCGGGGAGCTGTTTTTT
CASSFGVSGELFF
>TRBD1|TRBJ2-7|.|TRBV7-8
TGTGCCAGCATCCCACCGGGACAGGGCTACGAGCAGTACTTC
CASIPPGQGYEQYF
>TRBD2|TRBJ2-6|.|TRBV5-4
TGTGCCAGCAGACCGGGACTAGCGGGAGCTGGGGCCAACGTCCTGACTTTC
CASRPGLAGAGANVLTF
>.|TRBJ1-1|few|TRBV29-1
TGCAGCGTTGAAGGAGTAACTGAAGCTTTCTTT
CSVEGVTEAFF
>.|TRBJ2-3|.|TRBV5-1
TGCGCCAGCAGCTTCTGGGAGGGCACAGATACGCAGTATTTT
CASSFWEGTDTQYF
>TRBD1|TRBJ1-2|.|TRBV5-6
TGTGCCAGCAGCCAGACAGGGCCCTATGGCTACACCTTC
CASSQTGPYGYTF
>TRBD2|TRBJ2-3|.|TRBV13
TGTGCCAGCAGCTTAGATGGGGGGGAGGACCCAGATACGCAGTATTTT
CASSLDGGEDPDTQYF